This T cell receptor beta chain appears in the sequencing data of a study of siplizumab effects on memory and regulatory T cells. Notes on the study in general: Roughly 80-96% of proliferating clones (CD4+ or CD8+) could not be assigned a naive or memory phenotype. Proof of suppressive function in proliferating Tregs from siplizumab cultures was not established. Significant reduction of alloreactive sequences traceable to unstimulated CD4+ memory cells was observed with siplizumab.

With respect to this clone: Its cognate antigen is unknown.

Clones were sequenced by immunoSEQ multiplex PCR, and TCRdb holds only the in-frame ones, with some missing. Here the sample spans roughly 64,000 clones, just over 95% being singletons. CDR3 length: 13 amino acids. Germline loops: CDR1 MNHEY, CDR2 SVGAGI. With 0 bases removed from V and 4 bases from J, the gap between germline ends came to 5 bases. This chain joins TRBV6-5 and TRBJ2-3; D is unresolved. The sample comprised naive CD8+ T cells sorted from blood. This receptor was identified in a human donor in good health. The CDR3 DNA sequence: TGTGCCAGCAGTTACTCGTCCTCAGATACGCAGTATTTT. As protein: CASSYSSSDTQYF.